This is a list of T cell receptor beta chains from one sample in a study of shared clonotypes between healthy human individuals. This table comes from immunoSEQ multiplex PCR, and its TCRdb copy is limited to in-frame clones, with some not included. Found here are more than 450,000 clones, about four fifths of them singletons; the top ten hold over 10%. The sample comprised PBMCs. The origin of the receptors is a woman in her thirties or forties in good health. Some clones in this sample may be carry-over from other donors' samples. Both conserved end residues are part of each CDR3. D genes are given only for firm matches. Only some rows state a clone size, as once, few, many or a class for expanded clones.

v_call	j_call	clone_size	d_call	cdr3_aa	cdr3_nt
TRBV27	TRBJ2-1	NA	NA	CASSLSGRSEQFF	TGTGCCAGCAGTTTATCGGGGCGGAGTGAGCAGTTCTTC
TRBV27	TRBJ2-1	NA	NA	CASGRIVLEQFF	TGTGCCAGCGGGAGGATAGTTTTGGAGCAGTTCTTC
TRBV10-1	TRBJ2-7	NA	NA	CASSVQVVGEQYF	TGCGCCAGCAGTGTCCAGGTAGTCGGCGAGCAGTACTTC
TRBV7-9	TRBJ1-3	few	NA	CASSSASSGNTIYF	TGTGCCAGCAGCTCCGCGAGCTCTGGAAACACCATATATTTT
TRBV4-1	TRBJ2-5	NA	NA	CASSQRTQRETQYF	TGCGCCAGCAGCCAGCGGACTCAAAGGGAGACCCAGTACTTC
TRBV7-8	TRBJ2-7	NA	NA	CASSLVSSYEQYF	TGTGCCAGCAGCTTAGTGAGTTCCTACGAGCAGTACTTC
TRBV6-6	TRBJ1-4	NA	TRBD1	CASRGTGGNEKLFF	TGTGCCAGCAGGGGAACAGGGGGGAACGAAAAACTGTTTTTT
TRBV9	TRBJ2-7	NA	NA	CASSETGTRTYEQYF	TGTGCCAGCAGCGAGACCGGGACACGGACCTACGAGCAGTACTTC
TRBV18	TRBJ1-6	NA	NA	CASSPSETNSPLHF	TGTGCCAGCTCACCGTCCGAGACTAATTCACCCCTCCACTTT
TRBV11-2	TRBJ2-7	NA	TRBD2	CASSGLRSGSPYEQYF	TGTGCCAGCAGCGGCCTCCGGAGCGGGAGCCCCTACGAGCAGTACTTC
TRBV6-1	TRBJ1-1	NA	TRBD1	CASSDTRPGGWAFF	TGTGCCAGCAGTGACACTCGGCCAGGGGGGTGGGCTTTCTTT
TRBV30	TRBJ2-7	NA	NA	CAWRGGTESYEQYF	TGTGCCTGGAGGGGGGGGACAGAGTCCTACGAGCAGTACTTC
TRBV5-1	TRBJ2-1	NA	TRBD1	CASSPGTVGNEQFF	TGCGCCAGCAGCCCGGGGACAGTGGGGAATGAGCAGTTCTTC
TRBV2	TRBJ2-2	NA	TRBD1	CASSTGGLNTGELFF	TGTGCCAGCAGTACAGGGGGATTGAACACCGGGGAGCTGTTTTTT
TRBV6-5	TRBJ2-7	NA	NA	CASSPDSIPYEQYF	TGTGCCAGCAGTCCGGACAGTATCCCCTACGAGCAGTACTTC
TRBV7-3	TRBJ2-1	few	NA	CASSLRSSVDVNNEQFF	TGTGCCAGCAGCTTACGGTCCTCCGTCGACGTCAACAATGAGCAGTTCTTC
TRBV6-5	TRBJ1-1	NA	NA	CASSPGGGTEAFF	TGTGCCAGCAGTCCCGGGGGGGGCACTGAAGCTTTCTTT
TRBV11-3	TRBJ2-7	NA	NA	CASSLAPGVGYEQYF	TGTGCCAGCAGCTTAGCCCCGGGGGTTGGCTACGAGCAGTACTTC
TRBV5-1	TRBJ2-7	NA	TRBD1	CASSWGQPYEQYF	TGCGCCAGCAGCTGGGGACAGCCCTACGAGCAGTACTTC
TRBV18	TRBJ2-7	NA	TRBD2	CASSPTVNSGRATEQYF	TGTGCCAGCTCACCAACGGTTAATAGCGGGAGGGCCACCGAGCAGTACTTC
TRBV28	TRBJ1-5	NA	NA	CASSLSGNPVPQHF	TGTGCCAGCAGTTTATCGGGCAACCCTGTGCCCCAGCATTTT
TRBV25-1	TRBJ2-1	NA	NA	CASSELGGGNNEQFF	TGTGCCAGCAGTGAATTAGGGGGGGGAAACAATGAGCAGTTCTTC
TRBV2	TRBJ2-3	NA	NA	CASSDSFLGLSTDTQYF	TGTGCCAGCAGTGATAGCTTCCTGGGACTTAGCACAGATACGCAGTATTTT
TRBV18	TRBJ2-7	NA	TRBD2	CASSPQSGGPSYEQYF	TGTGCCAGCTCACCACAAAGCGGGGGACCCTCTTACGAGCAGTACTTC
TRBV14	TRBJ2-5	NA	NA	CASSQGGAETQYF	TGTGCCAGCAGCCAAGGGGGCGCGGAGACCCAGTACTTC
TRBV9	TRBJ2-2	few	NA	CASSVGGANTGELFF	TGTGCCAGCAGCGTAGGGGGGGCGAACACCGGGGAGCTGTTTTTT
TRBV4-1	TRBJ2-5	once	NA	CASSQVTRQETQYF	TGCGCCAGCAGCCAAGTGACCCGGCAAGAGACCCAGTACTTC
TRBV11-2	TRBJ2-1	NA	TRBD2	CASSALAGRYNEQFF	TGTGCCAGCAGCGCCCTAGCGGGACGCTACAATGAGCAGTTCTTC
TRBV28	TRBJ1-2	NA	NA	CASSLHGGRGRGYTF	TGTGCCAGCAGTCTCCACGGGGGCCGAGGGCGTGGCTACACCTTC
TRBV7-3	TRBJ2-2	NA	NA	CASSLKGLATNTGELFF	TGTGCCAGCAGCTTAAAAGGGCTAGCGACTAACACCGGGGAGCTGTTTTTT
TRBV23-1	TRBJ2-1	NA	TRBD2	CASRTLGLAGYSYNEQFF	TGCGCCAGCAGGACATTGGGACTAGCGGGCTACTCCTACAATGAGCAGTTCTTC